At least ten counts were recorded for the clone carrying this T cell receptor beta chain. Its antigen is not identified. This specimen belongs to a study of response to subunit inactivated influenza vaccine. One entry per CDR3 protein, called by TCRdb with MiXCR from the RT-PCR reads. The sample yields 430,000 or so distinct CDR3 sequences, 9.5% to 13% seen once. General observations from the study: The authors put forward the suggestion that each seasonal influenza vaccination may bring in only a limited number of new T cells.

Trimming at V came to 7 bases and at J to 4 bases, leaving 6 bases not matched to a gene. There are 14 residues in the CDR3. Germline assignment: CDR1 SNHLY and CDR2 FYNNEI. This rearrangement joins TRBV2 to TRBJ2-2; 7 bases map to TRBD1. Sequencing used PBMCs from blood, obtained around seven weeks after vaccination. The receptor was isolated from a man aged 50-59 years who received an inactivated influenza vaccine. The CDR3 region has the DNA TGTGCCAGCAAATTAACAGGGGTCACCGGGGAGCTGTTTTTT. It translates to CASKLTGVTGELFF.